This TCR beta chain was sequenced during a study of cytomegalovirus exposure and HLA in healthy donors. Study context: In an early release, HLA-typed donors contributed 77 million or so unique TCR sequences.

Both 60 Vbeta primers and 13 Jbeta primers went into the PCR. Clones were read by immunoSEQ multiplex PCR, and TCRdb kept only the in-frame ones, dropping some. The data hold more than 65,000 clones, with roughly 74% observed a single time. Germline lookup yields CDR1 ENHRY and CDR2 SYGVKD. V shed 3 bases and J shed 4 bases, with 9 bases lying between them. This CDR3 comprises 14 residues. The genes are TRBV10-3 and TRBJ1-4, with D hard to call. Sample: PBMCs. This clonotype was sampled from a woman aged 55-69 years in good health and CMV-seropositive. This CDR3 reads CAISEEGDNEKLFF. The CDR3 DNA reads as TGTGCCATCAGTGAAGAGGGAGATAATGAAAAACTGTTTTTT.